This TCR beta chain was observed in a study of neurological immune-mediated disorders. Overall study results and limits: The multiple sclerosis repertoire cluster had no clinical or MRI correlate.

This clonotype has at least ten counts. Its specificity is unknown. The CDR3 is made up of 14 amino acids. V was trimmed by 0 bases and J by 3 bases, leaving 9 bases between them. Germline CDR1 and CDR2: LGHDT and YNNKEL (reference sequence). TCRdb recomputed calls from the 5' RACE reads with MiXCR, one row per CDR3 protein. Here the sample spans tens of thousands of distinct CDR3 sequences, 3.5% to 4% being singletons. This chain joins TRBV3-1 and TRBJ2-7; D remains ambiguous. The receptor was isolated from a man aged 25-45 years with multiple sclerosis. Sequenced input: PBMCs. The CDR3 sequence is CASSQEGQVYEQYF. Written as DNA, the CDR3 is TGTGCCAGCAGCCAAGAGGGCCAGGTCTACGAGCAGTACTTC.